What follows are 20 T cell receptor beta chains derived from one specimen sequenced in a study of blood T cell repertoires in COVID-19. Profiling relied on immunoSEQ multiplex PCR, and the TCRdb table lists in-frame clones only, not all of them. The sample lists about 150,000 clones; around 90% were seen once. The sample consisted of peripheral blood. The source of these receptors is a man aged 18 to 30 with COVID-19, enrolled during active disease.

The chain employs TRBV11-2 and TRBJ1-6; D is unresolved. V was pared by 5 bases and J by 3 bases, with 17 bases between. The V gene's germline CDR1 is SGHAT and CDR2 FQNNGV. The CDR3 is made up of 17 amino acids. CDR3 loop: CASSPPPDIYYNSPLHF. The CDR3 nucleotides are TGTGCCAGCAGCCCACCACCTGACATTTACTATAATTCACCCCTCCACTTT.

The CDR3 region is CASSSPRRWKTKNTEAFF. CDR3 DNA: TGTGCCAGCAGTTCTCCCCGGAGGTGGAAGACTAAGAACACTGAAGCTTTCTTT. The V call is TRBV6-2 or TRBV6-3, the J call TRBJ1-1; D call uncertain. With 4 bases removed from V and 1 base from J, the gap between germline ends came to 22 bases. The germline CDR1 and CDR2 sequences are MNHEY and SVGEGT. This CDR3 has 18 residues.

The CDR3 nucleotides are TGTGCCAGCAGTTTAAGTTTCGGCACCAGGGGAAAACTGTTTTTT. It translates to CASSLSFGTRGKLFF. This chain links TRBV27 with TRBJ1-4; perhaps TRBD1 as D (6 bases). Trimming took off 2 bases at V and 10 bases at J, with 17 bases between the two ends. CDR3 size: 15 residues. CDR1 MNHEY and CDR2 SMNVEV come from the germline V gene (reference sequence).

The chain has TRBV19 and TRBJ1-1; D is uncertain. The length of the CDR3 is 11 residues. Trimming pared 8 bases from V and 4 bases from J, leaving 8 bases between. Germline V gene data show CDR1 as LNHDA and CDR2 as SQIVND (reference sequence). This chain's CDR3 is CASFIGTEAFF. The CDR3 DNA sequence: TGTGCCAGTTTCATCGGCACTGAAGCTTTCTTT. Full variable domain (outside the CDR3, taken from reference TRBV19 and TRBJ1-1): DGGITQSPKYLFRKEGQNVTLSCEQNLNHDAMYWYRQDPGQGLRLIYYSQIVNDFQKGDIAEGYSVSREKKESFPLTVTSAQKNPTAFYLCASFIGTEAFFGQGTRLTVV.

This rearrangement joins TRBV15 to TRBJ2-1, with D unclear. The germline V gene has CDR1 LNHNV and CDR2 YYDKDF (reference sequence). This CDR3 comprises 13 residues. Trimming left V 1 base short and J 4 bases short, with 5 bases between. The CDR3 protein is CATSRGPYNEQFF. CDR3 in DNA: TGTGCCACCAGCAGAGGTCCGTACAATGAGCAGTTCTTC. The complete variable domain, with remaining parts taken from reference TRBV15 and TRBJ2-1, reads DAMVIQNPRYQVTQFGKPVTLSCSQTLNHNVMYWYQQKSSQAPKLLFHYYDKDFNNEADTPDNFQSRRPNTSFCFLDIRSPGLGDTAMYLCATSRGPYNEQFFGPGTRLTVL.

A single count supports this clone. The chain combines TRBV4-1 with TRBJ1-2, with D possibly being TRBD1 (6 bases). The V end lost 4 bases, the J end lost 7 bases, and 16 bases lay between the germline ends. The CDR3 is made up of 14 amino acids. Germline-derived CDR1 and CDR2 are MGHRA and YSYEKL. This CDR3 is CASSPRDKTIGYTF. In DNA, the CDR3 is TGCGCCAGCAGCCCCCGGGACAAGACTATTGGCTACACCTTC.

CDR3 DNA sequence: TGTGCCAGCAGCGCCGCAGGGGTAGAGAATTCACCCCTCCACTTT. Its protein is CASSAAGVENSPLHF. V is TRBV9 and J is TRBJ1-6, with a possible D match to TRBD1 (6 bases). The CDR3 sequence is 15 residues long. Trimming took 3 bases from V and 7 from J, leaving 14 bases between them. Germline V lookup: CDR1 SGDLS, CDR2 YYNGEE.

This chain joins TRBV24-1 and TRBJ2-1, with unresolved D. Trimming removed 0 bases at V and 9 bases at J, with 11 bases between. Germline lookup yields CDR1 KGHDR and CDR2 SFDVKD. The CDR3 extends over 14 amino acids. The CDR3 DNA reads TGTGCCACCAGTGATTTGCACGGCCAGGCTGAGCAGTTCTTC. Its protein product is CATSDLHGQAEQFF.

The V call is TRBV6-2 or TRBV6-3, the J call TRBJ1-5; tentative D call: TRBD1 (5 bases). The germline V gene encodes CDR1 MNHEY and CDR2 SVGEGT. V lost 4 bases, J lost 0 bases, and 16 bases lay in between. CDR3 length: 17 amino acids. In nucleotides, the CDR3 is TGTGCCAGCAGTTCCCCGGGGGAGACCGTTAGCAATCAGCCCCAGCATTTT. Its protein product is CASSSPGETVSNQPQHF.

J is TRBJ2-1 and V is TRBV9; TRBD2 aligns across 10 bases. The CDR3 totals 17 residues. V shed 0 bases, J shed 1 base, and the junction held 4 bases outside the gene matches. CDR1 SGDLS and CDR2 YYNGEE come from the germline V gene. The CDR3 spells CASSVENSGRSYNEQFF. CDR3 in DNA: TGTGCCAGCAGCGTAGAGAATAGCGGGAGGTCCTACAATGAGCAGTTCTTC.

The gene calls are TRBV7-9 and TRBJ2-2, with a tentative D call TRBD1 (6 bases). The CDR3 consists of 18 residues. The V gene's germline CDR1 is SEHNR and CDR2 FQNEAQ (reference sequence). V was pared by 5 bases and J by 6 bases, with 25 bases between. The chain's CDR3 is CASSLGAGGRRSAGELFF. Written as DNA, the CDR3 is TGTGCCAGCAGCCTGGGGGCGGGCGGTAGGAGGAGTGCCGGGGAGCTGTTTTTT. Based on the CDR3 plus reference TRBV7-9 and TRBJ2-2, the full variable domain is DTGVSQNPRHKITKRGQNVTFRCDPISEHNRLYWYRQTLGQGPEFLTYFQNEAQLEKSRLLSDRFSAERPKGSFSTLEIQRTEQGDSAMYLCASSLGAGGRRSAGELFFGEGSRLTVL.

This clone was recorded only once. V usage is TRBV28 and J usage is TRBJ1-2; TRBD1 is a possible D gene (6 bases). This CDR3 has 14 amino acids. V lost 7 bases and J 8 bases, leaving 20 bases between the germline ends. From germline, CDR1 is MDHEN and CDR2 SYDVKM. CDR3 sequence: CASTIGGEYRGYTF. The CDR3 coding sequence is TGTGCCAGCACCATAGGGGGGGAGTATAGAGGCTACACCTTC.

V gene TRBV3-1 (or the pseudogene TRBV3-2) combines with J gene TRBJ2-2; perhaps TRBD1 as D (6 bases). The length of the CDR3 is 16 residues. With 0 bases removed from V and 7 bases from J, the gap between germline ends came to 15 bases. The V gene's germline CDR1 is LGHDT and CDR2 YNNKEL (reference sequence). CDR3: CASSQDTGQPYGELFF. The CDR3, as DNA: TGTGCCAGCAGCCAAGATACCGGACAGCCATACGGGGAGCTGTTTTTT.

DNA for the CDR3: TGTGCCAGTAGTATAGTCTCGGCAGGGTCCCAGCCCCAGCATTTT. Residues: CASSIVSAGSQPQHF. The chain has TRBV19 and TRBJ1-5; perhaps TRBD1 as D (5 bases). There are 15 residues in the CDR3. From germline, CDR1 is LNHDA and CDR2 SQIVND (reference sequence). The ends were cut back, 1 base at V and 7 bases at J, with 14 bases in the middle.

The chain joins TRBV7-2 to TRBJ2-1; 9 bases agree with TRBD2. CDR3 length: 15 residues. The V gene's germline CDR1 is SGHTA and CDR2 FQGNSA. Unmatched junction bases numbered 5, after V lost 4 bases and J lost 4 bases. The CDR3 DNA sequence: TGTGCCAGCAGCTATGGACTAGCGAGATACAATGAGCAGTTCTTC. Its translation: CASSYGLARYNEQFF.

This clone was counted a few times. This chain connects TRBV2 to TRBJ1-2, with 9 bases aligning to TRBD1. This CDR3 comprises 13 residues. V lost 5 bases, J lost 8 bases, and 6 bases stayed unmatched. The germline V gene encodes CDR1 SNHLY and CDR2 FYNNEI. In DNA form, the CDR3 reads TGTGCCAGCAGTTTACAGGGGGCGAGGGGCTACACCTTC. As protein: CASSLQGARGYTF.

The rearrangement joins TRBV6-2 or TRBV6-3 to TRBJ2-2; tentatively, D is TRBD2 (5 bases). Per germline, CDR1 MNHEY and CDR2 SVGEGT. This CDR3 has 13 amino acids. V lost 4 bases, J lost 6 bases, and 9 bases lay in between. The CDR3 DNA sequence: TGTGCCAGCAGTTTCCGGAGGTCCGGGGAGCTGTTTTTT. Protein product: CASSFRRSGELFF.

V is TRBV19 and J is TRBJ1-1; no reliable D call. CDR3 length equals 15 residues. Germline V gene sequence: CDR1 LNHDA, CDR2 SQIVND (reference sequence). V gave up 4 bases and J gave up 3 bases, with 15 bases separating them. CDR3 coding DNA: TGTGCCAGTAGTAGCTTTGGACTCGTGGACACTGAAGCTTTCTTT. Its protein product is CASSSFGLVDTEAFF.

The V call is TRBV5-1, the J call TRBJ2-7; 9 bases match TRBD1. Germline V gene data show CDR1 as SGHRS and CDR2 as YFSETQ. Trimming at V came to 5 bases and at J to 3 bases, leaving 3 bases not matched to a gene. This CDR3 has 13 amino acids. CDR3: CASSGDRDYEQYF. CDR3 in DNA: TGCGCCAGCAGTGGGGACAGGGACTACGAGCAGTACTTC. Supplemented by reference TRBV5-1 and TRBJ2-7, the full variable domain reads KAGVTQTPRYLIKTRGQQVTLSCSPISGHRSVSWYQQTPGQGLQFLFEYFSETQRNKGNFPGRFSGRQFSNSRSEMNVSTLELGDSALYLCASSGDRDYEQYFGPGTRLTVT.

This sequence joins TRBV11-3 and TRBJ2-2; TRBD2 agrees at 12 bases. The CDR3 contains 21 residues. Germline V CDR1 and CDR2: SGHNT, YENEEA. V dropped 0 bases and J dropped 0; count of bases not matched to a gene: 11. The CDR3 DNA sequence: TGTGCCAGCAGCTTAGATGCACTAGCGGGAGGACCGATCGCGAACACCGGGGAGCTGTTTTTT. Translating it yields CASSLDALAGGPIANTGELFF.